This TCR beta chain was found in a study of breast tumors, draining lymph nodes, adjacent tissues. Study-level points and caveats: Luminal-like breast cancer showed significantly greater tumor-nontumor repertoire similarity than basal-like breast cancer did. Tumor repertoires ranked between lymph nodes and nontumor tissue in diversity, with V and J gene preferences.

Germline-derived CDR1 and CDR2 are ENHRY and SYGVKD. This CDR3 is built from 13 residues. J was trimmed by 4 bases and V by 10 bases; bases with no gene match: 6. This clonotype was observed many times. The antigen is undetermined. Breast cancer patients provided tissue from their axillary draining lymph nodes. MiXCR, run by TCRdb on the multiplex PCR reads, gives a single entry per CDR3 protein. The table records 160,000 or so distinct CDR3 sequences, roughly a third of them present only once. The V gene is TRBV10-3, the J gene TRBJ1-4, with TRBD1 matching 7 bases. Sequencing was carried out using axillary lymph node tissue. This receptor was identified in a female donor with breast cancer. Some clones in this sample may be carry-over from other donors' samples. Here the CDR3 DNA reads TGTGCCACGGCGGACAGGAGTAATGAAAAACTGTTTTTT. It specifies CATADRSNEKLFF.